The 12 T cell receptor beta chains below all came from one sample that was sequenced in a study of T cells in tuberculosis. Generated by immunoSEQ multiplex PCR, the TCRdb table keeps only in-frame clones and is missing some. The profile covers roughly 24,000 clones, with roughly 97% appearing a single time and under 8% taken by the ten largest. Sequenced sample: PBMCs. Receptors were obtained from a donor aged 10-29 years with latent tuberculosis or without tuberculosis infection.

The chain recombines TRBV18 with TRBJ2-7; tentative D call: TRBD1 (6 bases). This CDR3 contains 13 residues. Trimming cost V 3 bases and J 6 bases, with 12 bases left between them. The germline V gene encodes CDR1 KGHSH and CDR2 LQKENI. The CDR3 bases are TGTGCCAGCTCACCGGACAGTTTCTCCGAGCAGTACTTC. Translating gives CASSPDSFSEQYF.

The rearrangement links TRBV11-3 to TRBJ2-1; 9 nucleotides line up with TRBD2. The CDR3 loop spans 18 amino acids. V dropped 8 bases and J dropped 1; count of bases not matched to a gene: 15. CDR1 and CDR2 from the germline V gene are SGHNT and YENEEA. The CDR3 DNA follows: TGTGCCAGCCAACCGGTATGGGGGCTAGCGGGATCCTACAATGAGCAGTTCTTC. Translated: CASQPVWGLAGSYNEQFF. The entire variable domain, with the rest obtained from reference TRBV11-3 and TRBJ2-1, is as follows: EAGVVQSPRYKIIEKKQPVAFWCNPISGHNTLYWYLQNLGQGPELLIRYENEEAVDDSQLPKDRFSAERLKGVDSTLKIQPAELGDSAVYLCASQPVWGLAGSYNEQFFGPGTRLTVL.

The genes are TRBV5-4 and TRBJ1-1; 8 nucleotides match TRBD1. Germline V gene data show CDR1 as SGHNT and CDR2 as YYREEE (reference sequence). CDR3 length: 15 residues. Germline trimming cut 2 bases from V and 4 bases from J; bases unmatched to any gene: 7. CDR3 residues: CASSFELTGGTEAFF. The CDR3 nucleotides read TGTGCCAGCAGCTTCGAACTTACAGGGGGCACTGAAGCTTTCTTT.

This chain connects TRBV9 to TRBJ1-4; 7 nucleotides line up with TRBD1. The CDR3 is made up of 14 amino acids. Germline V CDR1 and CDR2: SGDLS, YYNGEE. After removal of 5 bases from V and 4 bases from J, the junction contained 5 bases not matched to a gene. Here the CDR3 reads CASSTGVVNEKLFF. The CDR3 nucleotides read TGTGCCAGCAGTACAGGGGTGGTTAATGAAAAACTGTTTTTT.

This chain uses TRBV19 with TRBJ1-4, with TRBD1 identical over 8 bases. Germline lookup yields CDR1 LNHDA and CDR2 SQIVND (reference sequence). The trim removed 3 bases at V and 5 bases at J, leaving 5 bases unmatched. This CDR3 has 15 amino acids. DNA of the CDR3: TGTGCCAGTAGTATGCCCGGGACAGGAAATGAAAAACTGTTTTTT. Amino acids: CASSMPGTGNEKLFF.

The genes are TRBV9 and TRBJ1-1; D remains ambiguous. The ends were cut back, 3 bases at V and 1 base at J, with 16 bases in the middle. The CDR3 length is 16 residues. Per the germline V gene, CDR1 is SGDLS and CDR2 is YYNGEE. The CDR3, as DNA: TGTGCCAGCAGCGCGTGGATCGACCGGGGGAACACTGAAGCTTTCTTT. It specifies CASSAWIDRGNTEAFF.

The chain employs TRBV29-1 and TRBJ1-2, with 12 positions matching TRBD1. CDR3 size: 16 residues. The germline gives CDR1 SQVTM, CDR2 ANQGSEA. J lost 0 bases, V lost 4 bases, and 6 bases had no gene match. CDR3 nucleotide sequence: TGCAGCGTTGGGGACAGGGGGCGAGTATCTAACTATGGCTACACCTTC. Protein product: CSVGDRGRVSNYGYTF. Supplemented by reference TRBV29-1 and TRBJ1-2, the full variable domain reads SAVISQKPSRDICQRGTSLTIQCQVDSQVTMMFWYRQQPGQSLTLIATANQGSEATYESGFVIDKFPISRPNLTFSTLTVSNMSPEDSSIYLCSVGDRGRVSNYGYTFGSGTRLTVV.

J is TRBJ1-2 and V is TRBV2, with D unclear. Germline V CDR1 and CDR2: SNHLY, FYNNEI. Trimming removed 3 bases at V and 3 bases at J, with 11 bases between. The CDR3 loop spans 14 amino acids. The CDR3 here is CASSEMTPDYGYTF. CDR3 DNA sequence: TGTGCCAGCAGTGAGATGACTCCCGACTATGGCTACACCTTC.

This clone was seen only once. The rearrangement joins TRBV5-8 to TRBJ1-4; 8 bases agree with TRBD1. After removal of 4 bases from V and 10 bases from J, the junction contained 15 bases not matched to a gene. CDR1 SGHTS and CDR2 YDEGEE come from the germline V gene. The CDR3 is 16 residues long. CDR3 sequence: CASSHLRGLADGKLFF. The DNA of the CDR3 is TGTGCCAGCAGCCACCTCAGGGGGCTGGCGGATGGAAAACTGTTTTTT.

CDR3 sequence (DNA): TGCGCCAGCAGCTTGTACGGGGGCTACAATGAGCAGTTCTTC. Translating it yields CASSLYGGYNEQFF. The chain has TRBV5-1 and TRBJ2-1; weak D call: TRBD2 (6 bases). Trimming stripped 1 base from V and 3 bases from J, with 8 bases between. The CDR3 runs 14 residues. CDR1 SGHRS and CDR2 YFSETQ come from the germline V gene.

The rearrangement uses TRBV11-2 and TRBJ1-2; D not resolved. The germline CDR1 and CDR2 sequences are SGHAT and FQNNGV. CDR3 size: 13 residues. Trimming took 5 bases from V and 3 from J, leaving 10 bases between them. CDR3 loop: CASSQEGDYGYTF. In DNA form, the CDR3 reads TGTGCCAGCAGCCAGGAGGGCGACTATGGCTACACCTTC.

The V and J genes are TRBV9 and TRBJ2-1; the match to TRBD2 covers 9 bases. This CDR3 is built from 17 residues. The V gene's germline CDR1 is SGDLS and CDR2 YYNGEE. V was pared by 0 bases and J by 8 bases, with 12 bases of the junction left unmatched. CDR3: CASSVARKAGGIYEQFF. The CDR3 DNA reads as TGTGCCAGCAGCGTAGCTCGGAAAGCGGGAGGTATATATGAGCAGTTCTTC.